Sequencing of this T cell receptor (beta chain) was carried out in a study of blood T cell repertoires in COVID-19 (dated by TCRdb to the early 2020s). Concerning the study at large: Samples from collaborators originated in the United States, Italy and Spain and spanned both the acute and convalescent phases of COVID-19. HLA class I and class II types, where available, came from metadata supplied by the sample provider rather than from assay-based typing. Deeply sampled blood TCRbeta repertoires from subjects exposed to, actively infected with, or recovered from COVID-19 were included in the dataset. Sample metadata almost always included a de-identified subject ID, COVID-19 status, age in years and sex. The samples were drawn from two sources: the first 160 participants of the ongoing ImmuneRACE study, and 950 to 1,500 subjects contributed by 6 global collaborators. A freely available public database, intended as a resource for researchers studying the immune response to SARS-CoV-2, is where the repertoires were released. The material from the prospective study consisted of cDNA or gDNA derived from T cells, B-cell-depleted T cells, or PBMCs. Points the paper makes about the study in general: The amount of clinical and demographic metadata varied by source and participant and was provided uncurated.

Comments on this clone: The antigen it recognizes is unknown. Base qualities are missing; no much larger clone stands one base away.

The CDR3 sequence holds 15 residues, the cysteine and phenylalanine included. The DNA shown is the 45-base CDR3, in frame from base 1. Trimming at the junction amounts to 5 bases on V and 3 bases on J, and the germline ends lie 17 bases apart. Taken from the germline V gene, the CDR1 and CDR2 loops are SGHAT and FQNNGV. TCRbeta CDR3 regions were amplified from genomic DNA using the immunoSEQ Assay, a bias-controlled multiplex PCR. As for the authors' bioinformatics: The number of nucleated cells in each sample was estimated by amplification of reference gene primers within the assay. To quantify the absolute abundance of each unique TCRbeta CDR3 rearrangement, sequence reads were collapsed and filtered. For each sample, productive Simpson clonality was calculated as the square root of Simpson's diversity index across productive rearrangements. What TCRdb holds here is the immuneACCESS table cut down to in-frame rearrangements. Part of the clones is not present; checked against another copy, under half of the missing clones reflect an unresolved V gene, and the others are unexplained. Clone size and the V and J calls come from that table; the DNA yielded D and trimming. This sample holds roughly 60,000 clones; 85% to 90% were observed only once. The biggest ten clones account for about 7.4% of the sample.

Collaborating institutions collected whole blood in K2EDTA tubes following their own protocols. For TCRbeta analysis, collaborator samples were shipped as frozen whole blood, as isolated PBMCs, or as DNA extracted from either sample type. The sample taken for sequencing was peripheral blood. Here the chain combines TRBV11-2 and TRBJ2-7; the D region possibly corresponds to TRBD2 (6 bases align). The sequence was obtained from a human donor with active COVID-19. The donor label of this sample is uncertain. The bases read TGTGCCAGCAGCGAAATAGGGACTTCCGTCTACGAGCAGTACTTC. This is translated as CASSEIGTSVYEQYF.